Listed below are T cell receptor beta chains from one sample, sequenced in a study of cytomegalovirus exposure and HLA in healthy donors. Repertoires were generated with immunoSEQ multiplex PCR, while TCRdb's copy carries only in-frame clones and drops some. Of some 120,000 clones listed, roughly three quarters were seen once; the top ten hold roughly 1.5%. The sample taken for sequencing was PBMCs. The receptor set was obtained from a woman aged 18-29 years in good health and CMV-seronegative. Each CDR3 is given with its conserved first and last residue. The order of the fields is V gene, J gene, clone size, D gene, CDR3 DNA, CDR3 protein. D genes are given only for firm matches. Clone size appears in some rows only: once, few, many, or a class for an expanded clone.

v_gene: TRBV5-6
j_gene: TRBJ2-7
abundance: .
d_gene: TRBD1
CDR3nt: TGTGCCAGCAGCTTCGGACAGGGCGCTAGGGAGCAGTACTTC
CDR3aa: CASSFGQGAREQYF

v_gene: TRBV7-2
j_gene: TRBJ2-7
abundance: .
d_gene: .
CDR3nt: TGTGCCAGCAGCTTAGTGGACAGTTCACGCTACGAGCAGTACTTC
CDR3aa: CASSLVDSSRYEQYF

v_gene: TRBV19
j_gene: TRBJ1-2
abundance: .
d_gene: TRBD1
CDR3nt: TGTGCCAGTAGTCCTACACCGGGACAGGGGGCCTACTATGGCTACACCTTC
CDR3aa: CASSPTPGQGAYYGYTF

v_gene: TRBV6-5
j_gene: TRBJ1-1
abundance: .
d_gene: .
CDR3nt: TGTGCCAGCAGTTACGTCTATACAGGTCGCGAAGCTTTCTTT
CDR3aa: CASSYVYTGREAFF

v_gene: TRBV5-1
j_gene: TRBJ1-6
abundance: .
d_gene: .
CDR3nt: TGCGCCAGCAGCTTGTCAGGGCCGAATTCACCCCTCCACTTT
CDR3aa: CASSLSGPNSPLHF

v_gene: TRBV27
j_gene: TRBJ2-2
abundance: .
d_gene: TRBD2
CDR3nt: TGTGCCAGCAGTTTTTCAGTTCCGGGACTAGCGGGGGGCCCGTACACCGGGGAGCTGTTTTTT
CDR3aa: CASSFSVPGLAGGPYTGELFF

v_gene: TRBV28
j_gene: TRBJ1-1
abundance: .
d_gene: .
CDR3nt: TGTGCCAGCAGCCCGGGGGACACTGAAGCTTTCTTT
CDR3aa: CASSPGDTEAFF

v_gene: TRBV5-6
j_gene: TRBJ2-5
abundance: .
d_gene: TRBD1
CDR3nt: TGTGCCAGCAGCCTAAAAGACATTTTTAAACAGGGGGAGCAAGAGACCCAGTACTTC
CDR3aa: CASSLKDIFKQGEQETQYF

v_gene: TRBV30
j_gene: TRBJ2-2
abundance: .
d_gene: TRBD2
CDR3nt: TGTGCCTGGAAGTTCTTGGGACTAGCGACCGGGGAGCTGTTTTTT
CDR3aa: CAWKFLGLATGELFF

v_gene: TRBV7-6
j_gene: TRBJ2-1
abundance: .
d_gene: TRBD2
CDR3nt: TGTGCCAGCAGCGGGGTAGCGGGGGGCCAGCAGTTCTTC
CDR3aa: CASSGVAGGQQFF

v_gene: TRBV6-5
j_gene: TRBJ1-2
abundance: .
d_gene: .
CDR3nt: TGTGCCAGCAGTCAATACCCTGGACTTAACTATGGCTACACCTTC
CDR3aa: CASSQYPGLNYGYTF

v_gene: TRBV5-1
j_gene: TRBJ1-4
abundance: .
d_gene: .
CDR3nt: TGCGCCAGCAGCTTGTCCGGGAGTGAAAAACTGTTTTTT
CDR3aa: CASSLSGSEKLFF

v_gene: TRBV28
j_gene: TRBJ1-1
abundance: .
d_gene: .
CDR3nt: TGTGCCAGCAGAAGACAGGATGGTGGGCCCGATCCTGAAGCTTTCTTT
CDR3aa: CASRRQDGGPDPEAFF

v_gene: TRBV28
j_gene: TRBJ1-2
abundance: .
d_gene: .
CDR3nt: TGTGCCAGCAGTTTATCACAGGGCGGTTTAGGCTACACCTTC
CDR3aa: CASSLSQGGLGYTF

v_gene: TRBV19
j_gene: TRBJ1-3
abundance: .
d_gene: TRBD1
CDR3nt: TGTGCCAGTAAGGGGACAGGAAGCTCTGGAAACACCATATATTTT
CDR3aa: CASKGTGSSGNTIYF

v_gene: TRBV6-5
j_gene: TRBJ2-6
abundance: .
d_gene: .
CDR3nt: TGTGCCAGCAGTTCGAAGGGGGCTGGGGCCAACGTCCTGACTTTC
CDR3aa: CASSSKGAGANVLTF

v_gene: TRBV6-1
j_gene: TRBJ2-1
abundance: few
d_gene: TRBD2
CDR3nt: TGTGCCAGCAGTGAATGGTCTAGCGGCCTCAATGAGCAGTTCTTC
CDR3aa: CASSEWSSGLNEQFF

v_gene: TRBV6-5
j_gene: TRBJ2-7
abundance: .
d_gene: TRBD1
CDR3nt: TGTGCCAGCAGGCCACAGGGGAATCCCTACGAGCAGTACTTC
CDR3aa: CASRPQGNPYEQYF

v_gene: TRBV5-1
j_gene: TRBJ2-1
abundance: .
d_gene: TRBD2
CDR3nt: TGCGCCAGCAGCTTGGTTAGCGGGCTCTCCAGGAATGAGCAGTTCTTC
CDR3aa: CASSLVSGLSRNEQFF

v_gene: TRBV4-1
j_gene: TRBJ1-1
abundance: .
d_gene: .
CDR3nt: TGCGCCAGCAGCCCCAGGGGATCGGTGGGAAGCACTGAAGCTTTCTTT
CDR3aa: CASSPRGSVGSTEAFF

v_gene: TRBV28
j_gene: TRBJ2-1
abundance: .
d_gene: TRBD1
CDR3nt: TGTGCCAGCAGTCCGACTCCCGGGACAGACTCCTACAATGAGCAGTTCTTC
CDR3aa: CASSPTPGTDSYNEQFF

v_gene: TRBV4-1
j_gene: TRBJ2-1
abundance: .
d_gene: TRBD2
CDR3nt: TGCGCCAGCGTACCAGTAGCGGGGGGATACAATGAGCAGTTCTTC
CDR3aa: CASVPVAGGYNEQFF

v_gene: TRBV4-2
j_gene: TRBJ1-4
abundance: .
d_gene: TRBD1
CDR3nt: TGTGCCAGCAGCCAAGTCGAGCAGGGACAGGGTATTAAAAAACTGTTTTTT
CDR3aa: CASSQVEQGQGIKKLFF

v_gene: TRBV15
j_gene: TRBJ2-1
abundance: .
d_gene: TRBD2
CDR3nt: TGTGCCACCGTTGGGGGGGTTTGGGACAATGAGCAGTTCTTC
CDR3aa: CATVGGVWDNEQFF

v_gene: TRBV19
j_gene: TRBJ2-2
abundance: .
d_gene: TRBD1
CDR3nt: TGTGCCAGTAGAACCCTCCCCGACAGGGGGCTGAACACCGGGGAGCTGTTTTTT
CDR3aa: CASRTLPDRGLNTGELFF

v_gene: TRBV27
j_gene: TRBJ1-2
abundance: .
d_gene: .
CDR3nt: TGTGCCAGCAGTTATCTCGAGATCTTC
CDR3aa: CASSYLEIF

v_gene: TRBV6-5
j_gene: TRBJ1-5
abundance: .
d_gene: .
CDR3nt: TGTGCCAGCAGTTCCGGGAGTGGTAATCAGCCCCAGCATTTT
CDR3aa: CASSSGSGNQPQHF

v_gene: TRBV9
j_gene: TRBJ1-1
abundance: few
d_gene: TRBD1
CDR3nt: TGTGCCAGCAGCGTTGCAGGGGGCGCGTCCACTGAAGCTTTCTTT
CDR3aa: CASSVAGGASTEAFF

v_gene: TRBV29-1
j_gene: TRBJ2-5
abundance: .
d_gene: TRBD1
CDR3nt: TGCAGCACCCAGACAGGGCAAGAGACCCAGTACTTC
CDR3aa: CSTQTGQETQYF

v_gene: TRBV29-1
j_gene: TRBJ2-5
abundance: .
d_gene: TRBD1
CDR3nt: TGCAGCGTTGAAGATTTCGAGGCCGGACAGGGAGAAGAGACCCAGTACTTC
CDR3aa: CSVEDFEAGQGEETQYF

v_gene: TRBV4-1
j_gene: TRBJ1-1
abundance: .
d_gene: .
CDR3nt: TGCGCCAGCAGCTACGACAGTACCGGGCCTGAAGCTTTCTTT
CDR3aa: CASSYDSTGPEAFF

v_gene: TRBV7-2
j_gene: TRBJ2-1
abundance: .
d_gene: TRBD2
CDR3nt: TGTGCCAGCAGCCCACCGGGACTAGCGGGAGACAATGAGCAGTTCTTC
CDR3aa: CASSPPGLAGDNEQFF

v_gene: TRBV19
j_gene: TRBJ2-3
abundance: .
d_gene: TRBD1
CDR3nt: TGTGCCAGTAGCACCGACAGGGGAACAGATACGCAGTATTTT
CDR3aa: CASSTDRGTDTQYF

v_gene: TRBV27
j_gene: TRBJ2-5
abundance: .
d_gene: .
CDR3nt: TGTGCCAGCAGTTTATCCTCAAGCGGAGAGACCCAGTACTTC
CDR3aa: CASSLSSSGETQYF

v_gene: TRBV30
j_gene: TRBJ2-2
abundance: .
d_gene: TRBD1
CDR3nt: TGTGCCTGGAGTGGCCAGGGGGCCGCTAACACCGGGGAGCTGTTTTTT
CDR3aa: CAWSGQGAANTGELFF

v_gene: TRBV2
j_gene: TRBJ1-3
abundance: .
d_gene: .
CDR3nt: TGTGCCAGCAGCGGTGCGAACACCATATATTTT
CDR3aa: CASSGANTIYF